One sample yielded the 22 T cell receptor beta chains listed below, sequenced in a study of T cell responses to AZD1222 COVID-19 vaccine. The method was immunoSEQ multiplex PCR; TCRdb's version includes in-frame clones alone and lacks a portion of them. The sample lists over 100,000 clones; 90% to 95% were seen once. Source: peripheral blood, taken on day 0 of AZD1222 vaccination. The receptors come from an adult in good health.

The chain uses TRBV27 and TRBJ1-5, with D perhaps matching TRBD1 (5 bases). This CDR3 is built from 13 residues. V gave up 4 bases and J gave up 7 bases, with 11 bases separating them. Germline V gives CDR1 MNHEY, CDR2 SMNVEV (reference sequence). The chain's CDR3 is CASSSQGRQPQHF. The CDR3 DNA is TGTGCCAGCAGTTCGCAGGGAAGGCAGCCCCAGCATTTT.

The chain has TRBV7-8 and TRBJ2-2; TRBD1 aligns across 9 bases. CDR3 length equals 19 residues. Germline CDR1 and CDR2: SGHVS and FQNEAQ. V dropped 6 bases and J dropped 1; count of bases not matched to a gene: 15. CDR3 bases: TGTGCCAGCAGGGCGGGACGGACAGGGGCCAGGAAGAACACCGGGGAGCTGTTTTTT. Translation gives CASRAGRTGARKNTGELFF.

The rearrangement uses TRBV5-5 and TRBJ2-5; 7 nucleotides agree with TRBD2. After removal of 4 bases from V and 4 bases from J, the junction contained 7 bases not matched to a gene. CDR3 length equals 14 residues. From germline, CDR1 is SGHKS and CDR2 YYEKEE (reference sequence). As DNA, the CDR3 is TGTGCCAGCAGCCGTCGGGGGGTCGGAGAGACCCAGTACTTC. It translates to CASSRRGVGETQYF. The variable domain in full, with the rest retrieved from reference TRBV5-5 and TRBJ2-5, is DAGVTQSPTHLIKTRGQQVTLRCSPISGHKSVSWYQQVLGQGPQFIFQYYEKEERGRGNFPDRFSARQFPNYSSELNVNALLLGDSALYLCASSRRGVGETQYFGPGTRLLVL.

This clone was seen a few times. The chain uses TRBV27 and TRBJ1-4; 7 nucleotides line up with TRBD1. V lost 7 bases, J lost 0 bases, and 5 bases stayed unmatched. This CDR3 spans 15 amino acids. Germline lookup yields CDR1 MNHEY and CDR2 SMNVEV (reference sequence). This CDR3 reads CASTPRGSTNEKLFF. The CDR3 coding sequence is TGTGCCAGCACCCCCAGGGGGTCAACTAATGAAAAACTGTTTTTT.

CDR3 sequence reads: CSVTGTGFSGANVLTF. DNA of the CDR3: TGCAGCGTTACCGGGACAGGCTTCTCTGGGGCCAACGTCCTGACTTTC. The chain recombines TRBV29-1 with TRBJ2-6; 8 positions match TRBD1. The junction had 6 bases not matched to a gene; V was cut back by 5 bases and J by 0 bases. Germline V lookup: CDR1 SQVTM, CDR2 ANQGSEA. The CDR3 has 16 residues.

This clone was found once. The genes are TRBV5-8 and TRBJ2-7, with 8 positions matching TRBD2. The germline V gene encodes CDR1 SGHTS and CDR2 YDEGEE. The CDR3 is 15 amino acids. V was clipped by 2 bases and J by 2 bases; unmatched bases: 6. CDR3 nucleotide sequence: TGTGCCAGCAGCTTAGGCCAGCGGGGGACCTACGAGCAGTACTTC. The encoded protein is CASSLGQRGTYEQYF.

The chain is built from TRBV5-4 and TRBJ1-1; D is uncertain. The germline V and J ends were trimmed by 4 bases and 5 bases, with 15 bases remaining between them. Germline CDR1 and CDR2: SGHNT and YYREEE (reference sequence). The CDR3 covers 14 residues. The CDR3 DNA reads TGTGCCAGCAGCCTGCAAGGCAGTCGGACTGAAGCTTTCTTT. It translates to CASSLQGSRTEAFF.

This clone occurred once. V is TRBV3-1 (or the pseudogene TRBV3-2) and J is TRBJ1-1, with TRBD1 as a possible D gene (5 bases). The CDR3 has 15 amino acids. Germline V CDR1 and CDR2: LGHDT, YNNKEL (reference sequence). The germline V and J ends were trimmed by 3 bases and 1 base, with 12 bases remaining between them. CDR3 nucleotides: TGTGCCAGCAGCCAGGAGGGGAGAAGGAACACTGAAGCTTTCTTT. Amino acid sequence: CASSQEGRRNTEAFF.

V gene TRBV2 combines with J gene TRBJ2-7; D is perhaps TRBD1 (5 bases). Per germline, CDR1 SNHLY and CDR2 FYNNEI. V lost 4 bases, J lost 2 bases, and 15 bases lay in between. The CDR3 has 15 residues. In nucleotides, the CDR3 is TGTGCCAGCAGTGCGGTTCGAAGGGGCCCCTACGAGCAGTACTTC. It codes for CASSAVRRGPYEQYF.

The CDR3 sequence: CASSWTPGDYEQYF. CDR3 nucleotide sequence: TGTGCCAGCAGCTGGACCCCCGGCGACTACGAGCAGTACTTC. The J gene is TRBJ2-7, the V gene TRBV7-2; D is ambiguous. V lost 4 bases and J 3 bases, leaving 13 bases between the germline ends. CDR3 size: 14 residues. CDR1 SGHTA and CDR2 FQGNSA come from the germline V gene.

The gene calls are TRBV7-3 and TRBJ1-1, with TRBD1 identical over 9 bases. Looked up from germline, CDR1 is SGHTA and CDR2 is FQGTGA. The CDR3 totals 14 residues. The ends lost 6 bases at V and 7 bases at J; junction bases unmatched: 9. This CDR3 is CASRSQGAGNEAFF. DNA for the CDR3: TGTGCCAGCAGATCACAGGGGGCAGGTAATGAAGCTTTCTTT.

This chain uses TRBV9 with TRBJ2-7, with D perhaps TRBD1 (6 bases). This CDR3 is built from 15 residues. Germline V gives CDR1 SGDLS, CDR2 YYNGEE. Trimming stripped 5 bases from V and 5 bases from J, with 20 bases between. CDR3 DNA: TGTGCCAGCAGTCCAGACCCGGCCCCAGGGGACGAGCAGTACTTC. Amino acids: CASSPDPAPGDEQYF.

This clone was seen once. The same CDR3 can be traced to other DNA sequences in this sample. The chain is built from TRBV6-2 or TRBV6-3 and TRBJ2-7; D perhaps matches TRBD2 (6 bases). The CDR3 is made up of 14 amino acids. Trimming stripped 5 bases from V and 2 bases from J, with 13 bases between. Germline CDR1 reads MNHEY; CDR2 reads SVGEGT. The CDR3 nucleotides read TGTGCCAGCAGTACCCCGGGACTCCCCTACGAGCAGTACTTC. Amino acid sequence: CASSTPGLPYEQYF.

The chain recombines TRBV19 with TRBJ2-7; D is possibly TRBD2 (5 bases). V lost 3 bases and J 3 bases, leaving 15 bases between the germline ends. The germline V gene encodes CDR1 LNHDA and CDR2 SQIVND (reference sequence). This CDR3 has 15 amino acids. The CDR3 DNA is TGTGCCAGTAGTATCTCCGGACTTAACGTCTACGAGCAGTACTTC. Its translation is CASSISGLNVYEQYF.

The chain recombines TRBV18 with TRBJ2-2; D remains ambiguous. Germline lookup yields CDR1 KGHSH and CDR2 LQKENI. The CDR3 totals 13 residues. V was pared by 0 bases and J by 8 bases, with 7 bases between. The chain's CDR3 is CASSPPAFGELFF. The DNA of the CDR3 is TGTGCCAGCTCACCACCGGCCTTTGGGGAGCTGTTTTTT.

This sequence joins TRBV28 and TRBJ1-2; D gene uncertain. The CDR3 sequence is 13 residues long. Germline V gene lookup returns CDR1 MDHEN and CDR2 SYDVKM. With 3 bases removed from V and 0 bases from J, the gap between germline ends came to 5 bases. The CDR3 region is CASSFESNYGYTF. DNA for the CDR3: TGTGCCAGCAGTTTCGAATCTAACTATGGCTACACCTTC.

The chain couples TRBV5-1 to TRBJ1-1; 8 nucleotides line up with TRBD1. The germline V gene has CDR1 SGHRS and CDR2 YFSETQ. The ends lost 7 bases at V and 4 bases at J; junction bases unmatched: 9. The CDR3 totals 14 residues. CDR3 in amino acids: CASAQGAGSTEAFF. The CDR3 region has the DNA TGCGCCAGCGCCCAGGGGGCCGGGAGCACTGAAGCTTTCTTT. Based on the CDR3 plus reference TRBV5-1 and TRBJ1-1, the full variable domain is KAGVTQTPRYLIKTRGQQVTLSCSPISGHRSVSWYQQTPGQGLQFLFEYFSETQRNKGNFPGRFSGRQFSNSRSEMNVSTLELGDSALYLCASAQGAGSTEAFFGQGTRLTVV.

V and J are TRBV29-1 and TRBJ2-1, with D possibly matching TRBD1 (6 bases). The CDR3 loop spans 13 amino acids. The germline V gene has CDR1 SQVTM and CDR2 ANQGSEA. V lost 4 bases and J 4 bases, leaving 11 bases between the germline ends. CDR3 sequence: CSVGRQGYNEQFF. The CDR3 DNA follows: TGCAGCGTTGGGCGGCAGGGGTACAATGAGCAGTTCTTC.

This chain links TRBV15 with TRBJ2-7, with D possibly called TRBD1 or TRBD2 (6 bases each). This CDR3 has 16 amino acids. The germline V gene has CDR1 LNHNV and CDR2 YYDKDF (reference sequence). The germline V and J ends were trimmed by 2 bases and 0 bases, with 14 bases remaining between them. The CDR3 DNA reads as TGTGCCACCAGCAGACGATTTACGGGGGCCTCCTACGAGCAGTACTTC. It codes for CATSRRFTGASYEQYF.

This clone was detected a few times. This rearrangement joins TRBV27 to TRBJ2-3; 14 bases are shared with TRBD2. The germline V gene encodes CDR1 MNHEY and CDR2 SMNVEV (reference sequence). J was trimmed by 4 bases and V by 3 bases; bases with no gene match: 3. This CDR3 is 16 amino acids long. CDR3 nucleotide sequence: TGTGCCAGCAGTTTCCGACTAGCGGGGGGGCCAGATACGCAGTATTTT. Translation: CASSFRLAGGPDTQYF.

The chain recombines TRBV7-9 with TRBJ1-1, with 8 bases aligning to TRBD1. Germline V gives CDR1 SEHNR, CDR2 FQNEAQ (reference sequence). The CDR3 is 14 amino acids. The junction had 3 bases not matched to a gene; V was cut back by 5 bases and J by 1 base. This CDR3 is CASSQTGANTEAFF. The CDR3 nucleotides are TGTGCCAGCAGCCAGACAGGGGCGAACACTGAAGCTTTCTTT.

The chain uses TRBV7-8 and TRBJ1-5, with 9 bases fitting TRBD1. The CDR3 consists of 17 residues. J lost 4 bases, V lost 1 base, and 8 bases had no gene match. Germline assignment: CDR1 SGHVS and CDR2 FQNEAQ. For the CDR3, the DNA is TGTGCCAGCAGCTTAGAGCGGGGGGGACAGGGAAATCAGCCCCAGCATTTT. This sequence encodes CASSLERGGQGNQPQHF.